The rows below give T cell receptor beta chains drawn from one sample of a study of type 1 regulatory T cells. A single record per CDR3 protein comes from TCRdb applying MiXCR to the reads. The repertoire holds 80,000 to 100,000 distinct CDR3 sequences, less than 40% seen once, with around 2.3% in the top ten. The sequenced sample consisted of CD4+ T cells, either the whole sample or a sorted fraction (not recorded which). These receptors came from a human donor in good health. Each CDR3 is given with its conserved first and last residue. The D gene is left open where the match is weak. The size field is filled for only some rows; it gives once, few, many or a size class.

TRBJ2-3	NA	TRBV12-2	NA	TGTGCAAGTCGCTTTCCCTTTGGTGGTTCTAGCACAGATACGCAGTATTTT	CASRFPFGGSSTDTQYF
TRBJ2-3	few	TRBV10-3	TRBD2	TGTGCCATCAGTCAAAGCGGGAGGGCCGCCGATACGCAGTATTTT	CAISQSGRAADTQYF
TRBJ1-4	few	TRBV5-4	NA	TGTGCCAGCAGCTTTAAAGGGGCTAATGAAAAACTGTTTTTT	CASSFKGANEKLFF
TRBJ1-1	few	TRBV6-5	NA	TGTGCCAGCAGCCCACTAACTACTTTTGCTGTGAACACTGAAGCTTTCTTT	CASSPLTTFAVNTEAFF
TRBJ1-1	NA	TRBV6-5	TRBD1	TGTGCCAGCAGTGTGGACAGGAAGAACACTGAAGCTTTCTTT	CASSVDRKNTEAFF
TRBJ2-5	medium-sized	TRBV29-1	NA	TGCAGCGTTGGACAGAAAGAGACCCAGTACTTC	CSVGQKETQYF
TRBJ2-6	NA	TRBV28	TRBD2	TGTGCCAGCAGTTTACCCGGACTAGCGGGAGCTGGGGCCAACGTCCTGACTTTC	CASSLPGLAGAGANVLTF
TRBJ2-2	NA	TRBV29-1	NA	TGCAGCGTTGCGGCCCGGCCGAACACCGGGGAGCTGTTTTTT	CSVAARPNTGELFF
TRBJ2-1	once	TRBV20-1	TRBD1	TGCAGTGCTAGCTCGGACAGGGGGTACAATGAGCAGTTCTTC	CSASSDRGYNEQFF
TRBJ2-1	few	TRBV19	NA	TGTGCCAGTAGTATAAGGTGGGAGCTATACAATGAGCAGTTCTTC	CASSIRWELYNEQFF
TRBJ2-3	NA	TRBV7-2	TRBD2	TGTGCCAGCAGCTTAGACGGGAGGGTGGATACGCAGTATTTT	CASSLDGRVDTQYF
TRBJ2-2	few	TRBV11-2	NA	TGTGCCAGCAGCTTAGACATTAGGAACACCGGGGAGCTGTTTTTT	CASSLDIRNTGELFF
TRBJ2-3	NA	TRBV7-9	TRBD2	TGTGCCAGCAGCTTGACTAGCGGGAGGGTCACAGATACGCAGTATTTT	CASSLTSGRVTDTQYF
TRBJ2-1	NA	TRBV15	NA	TGTGCCACCAGCAGAGTCCCCGCCCATGAGCAGTTCTTC	CATSRVPAHEQFF
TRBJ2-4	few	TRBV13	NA	TGTGCCAGCAGCTTAGGGTCCGGGGCCAAAAACATTCAGTACTTC	CASSLGSGAKNIQYF